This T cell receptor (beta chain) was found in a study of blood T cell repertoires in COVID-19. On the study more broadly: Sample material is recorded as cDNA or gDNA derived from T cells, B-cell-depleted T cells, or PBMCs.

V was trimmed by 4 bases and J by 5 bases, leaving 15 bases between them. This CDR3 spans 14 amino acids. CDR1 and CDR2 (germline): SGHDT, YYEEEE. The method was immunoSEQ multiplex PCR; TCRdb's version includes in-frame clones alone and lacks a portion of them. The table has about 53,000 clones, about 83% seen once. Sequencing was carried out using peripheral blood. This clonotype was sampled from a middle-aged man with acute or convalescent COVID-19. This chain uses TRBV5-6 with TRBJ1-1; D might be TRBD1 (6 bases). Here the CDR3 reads CASSKGGGWTEAFF. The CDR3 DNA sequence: TGTGCCAGCAGCAAGGGAGGGGGATGGACTGAAGCTTTCTTT.